The rows below give T cell receptor beta chains drawn from one sample of a study of T cells in Graves' hyperthyroidism and ophthalmopathy. One entry per CDR3 protein, called by TCRdb with MiXCR from the multiplex PCR reads. Of 500,000 or so distinct CDR3 sequences in the sample, 15% to 20% are singletons; the top ten hold roughly 29%. The sample consisted of blood. These receptors were taken from a woman in her twenties or thirties with Graves' ophthalmopathy. Each CDR3 is given with its conserved first and last residue. The size of a clone is reported for some rows only, either as once, few or many, or as a class for expanded clones.

cdr3_length	v_call	clone_size	j_call	cdr3_aa
15	TRBV6-1	few	TRBJ2-5	CASAKGGTGGETQYF
18	TRBV6-1	many	TRBJ1-4	CASSERTGGIATNEKLFF
17	TRBV6-5	few	TRBJ2-7	CASSYSSGRAGGGEQYF
14	TRBV5-1	.	TRBJ2-5	CASSLRGAPETQYF
12	TRBV11-2	many	TRBJ1-1	CASSPTGLGAFF
14	TRBV3-1	many	TRBJ1-4	CASSQDVGGEKLFF
12	TRBV27	.	TRBJ1-5	CADPDSNQPQHF
14	TRBV6-6	.	TRBJ2-7	CASSYSGTSDEQYF
13	TRBV6-5	.	TRBJ2-7	CASSYSKRYEQYF
16	TRBV13	.	TRBJ2-1	CASSPTRTGGYNEQFF
14	TRBV7-2	many	TRBJ2-1	CASSSGTGLGEQFF
16	TRBV28	many	TRBJ1-5	CASSAKTAPWNQPQHF
13	TRBV30	.	TRBJ1-2	CAWSRQGYYGYTF
16	TRBV5-4	.	TRBJ2-3	CASSLRGSPPTDTQYF
15	TRBV2	few	TRBJ1-3	CASSLDGTSGNTIYF
19	TRBV4-3	few	TRBJ2-2	CASSQDHSVTVANTGELFF
15	TRBV28	many	TRBJ2-7	CASSLSGSASYEQYF
17	TRBV10-3	few	TRBJ1-5	CARSPNDEGRRNQPQHF
15	TRBV29-1	few	TRBJ2-3	CSVKFWGVYTDTQYF
17	TRBV6-2/TRBV6-3	many	TRBJ2-5	CASRPLAGPKDQETQYF
15	TRBV5-1	few	TRBJ2-7	CASSWGRALVGEQYF
15	TRBV12-5	few	TRBJ2-2	CASGLAGAGTGELFF
14	TRBV28	.	TRBJ2-3	CASNGAGGADTQYF
15	TRBV7-3	.	TRBJ2-7	CASSLSREGIYEQYF
18	TRBV25-1	once	TRBJ2-1	CASSDSRSSGRLYNEQFF
14	TRBV12-3/TRBV12-4	many	TRBJ2-7	CASSLGQGFYEQYF
14	TRBV5-1	many	TRBJ2-7	CASSFGGNNYEQYF
13	TRBV20-1	few	TRBJ1-1	CSASDGSNTEAFF
15	TRBV7-2	many	TRBJ2-7	CASSTGRGSSYEQYF
14	TRBV30	.	TRBJ2-1	CAWSVFGFGAERFF
12	TRBV20-1	many	TRBJ1-1	CSAGPMTTEAFF
14	TRBV6-1	many	TRBJ1-1	CASSHDRMNTEAFF
16	TRBV19	.	TRBJ1-4	CASSSRSAASEEKLFF
13	TRBV7-8	few	TRBJ1-3	CASSFREGNTIYF
14	TRBV6-1	.	TRBJ1-1	CAGSPMAADTEAFF
15	TRBV20-1	.	TRBJ2-3	CSARDPTSGPDTQYF
14	TRBV28	few	TRBJ2-7	CASSPSRGGYEQYF
14	TRBV11-2	many	TRBJ1-4	CASSVGTVGEKLFF
17	TRBV13	many	TRBJ2-3	CASSPSMTSGTTDTQYF
14	TRBV3-1	few	TRBJ1-2	CASSGIPLGYGYTF
15	TRBV4-1	.	TRBJ2-5	CASSPLAGVVETQYF
18	TRBV14	.	TRBJ1-2	CASSQDVLGTLSLYGYTF
16	TRBV5-6	few	TRBJ2-1	CASSLGVGSSYNEQFF
13	TRBV19	.	TRBJ1-2	CASSLGYGGGYTF
13	TRBV29-1	many	TRBJ2-1	CSGRLAGGNEQFF
14	TRBV19	.	TRBJ2-2	CASKSGAYTGELFF
17	TRBV7-2	.	TRBJ2-2	CASSLRADPVNTGELFF
14	TRBV12-3/TRBV12-4	many	TRBJ1-5	CASSQRLGTQPQHF
14	TRBV18	many	TRBJ2-7	CASSPKIGLNEQYF
13	TRBV9	few	TRBJ2-3	CASSGTSPGTQYF
11	TRBV2	.	TRBJ2-7	CASRVLYEQYF